A selection of T cell receptor beta chains follows, all from one sample in a study of control samples from healthy donors and cancer patients. The table came from immunoSEQ multiplex PCR; TCRdb's copy has only in-frame clones and leaves some out. The profile covers under 85,000 clones, with about four fifths appearing a single time and 2.5% to 3% taken by the ten largest. What was sequenced was PBMCs. The receptors were sampled from a woman in her forties or fifties with lung cancer. Each CDR3 is given without its conserved first and last residue. The order of the fields is V gene, J gene, CDR3 protein.

V gene: TRBV7-2; J gene: TRBJ1-3; CDR3 protein: ASSSGLRPGNTIY
V gene: TRBV6-2/TRBV6-3; J gene: TRBJ2-3; CDR3 protein: ASSYSASGGPGFGNTQY
V gene: TRBV7-3; J gene: TRBJ1-1; CDR3 protein: ASSRTGANTEAF
V gene: TRBV30; J gene: TRBJ1-4; CDR3 protein: AWNGQGAPNEKLF
V gene: TRBV5-1; J gene: TRBJ1-5; CDR3 protein: ASSRTTGPGQPQH
V gene: TRBV28; J gene: TRBJ2-5; CDR3 protein: ASRRLHQETQY
V gene: TRBV28; J gene: TRBJ1-5; CDR3 protein: ASRVQREPSNQPQH
V gene: TRBV29-1; J gene: TRBJ1-1; CDR3 protein: SVDVGGLVGAF
V gene: TRBV11-3; J gene: TRBJ1-4; CDR3 protein: ASSSSGTVEEKLF
V gene: TRBV19; J gene: TRBJ2-1; CDR3 protein: ASGTWSSYNEQF
V gene: TRBV5-1; J gene: TRBJ1-1; CDR3 protein: ASTVFVRTGGDLNTEAF
V gene: TRBV5-1; J gene: TRBJ2-7; CDR3 protein: ASSHGGAGPYEQY
V gene: TRBV7-9; J gene: TRBJ1-6; CDR3 protein: ASSLEVENSPLH
V gene: TRBV2; J gene: TRBJ2-5; CDR3 protein: ASRRRSQETQY
V gene: TRBV18; J gene: TRBJ1-1; CDR3 protein: ASSSGTGAMNTEAF
V gene: TRBV5-4; J gene: TRBJ2-1; CDR3 protein: ASSLDSTTYNEQF
V gene: TRBV12-3/TRBV12-4; J gene: TRBJ1-2; CDR3 protein: ASSSQGNYGYT
V gene: TRBV5-1; J gene: TRBJ1-5; CDR3 protein: ASSFYTGGSQPQH
V gene: TRBV5-1; J gene: TRBJ2-3; CDR3 protein: ASSLGLPTDTQY
V gene: TRBV9; J gene: TRBJ1-2; CDR3 protein: ASSVGEGASWGYT
V gene: TRBV7-9; J gene: TRBJ2-1; CDR3 protein: ASSLIATYNEQF
V gene: TRBV13; J gene: TRBJ2-7; CDR3 protein: ASSSLGGGDYEQY
V gene: TRBV30; J gene: TRBJ1-5; CDR3 protein: AWSVALYSNQPQH
V gene: TRBV7-3; J gene: TRBJ1-2; CDR3 protein: ASSPAPGGKQGGGYT
V gene: TRBV29-1; J gene: TRBJ1-3; CDR3 protein: SVERGLSGNTIY
V gene: TRBV25-1; J gene: TRBJ1-4; CDR3 protein: ASSFSEKLF
V gene: TRBV5-4; J gene: TRBJ1-1; CDR3 protein: ASSWDKNTEAF
V gene: TRBV14; J gene: TRBJ1-6; CDR3 protein: ASRISGPEPLH
V gene: TRBV9; J gene: TRBJ2-2; CDR3 protein: ASSVDRGVTGELF
V gene: TRBV7-2; J gene: TRBJ2-3; CDR3 protein: ASSGRRNADTQY
V gene: TRBV14; J gene: TRBJ1-6; CDR3 protein: ASSQDQGGIDSPLH
V gene: TRBV6-5; J gene: TRBJ1-1; CDR3 protein: ASTNFPGTEAF
V gene: TRBV28; J gene: TRBJ2-3; CDR3 protein: ASSRGGSRPDTQY
V gene: TRBV3-1/TRBV3-2; J gene: TRBJ1-2; CDR3 protein: ASSHITGGRVIRYGYT
V gene: TRBV5-1; J gene: TRBJ1-2; CDR3 protein: ASSLDGPGGGDGYT
V gene: TRBV14; J gene: TRBJ1-1; CDR3 protein: ASSHRRQGWTEAF
V gene: TRBV4-3; J gene: TRBJ2-3; CDR3 protein: ASSQDVTSGGTDTQY
V gene: TRBV25-1; J gene: TRBJ2-3; CDR3 protein: ASSRTRLGTDTQY
V gene: TRBV20-1; J gene: TRBJ1-6; CDR3 protein: SASPGNTSPLH
V gene: TRBV28; J gene: TRBJ1-1; CDR3 protein: ASSLSGGIGTEAF
V gene: TRBV7-9; J gene: TRBJ2-7; CDR3 protein: ASSPEDRGGQY
V gene: TRBV29-1; J gene: TRBJ1-1; CDR3 protein: SASRGTGFTEAF
V gene: TRBV4-3; J gene: TRBJ1-2; CDR3 protein: ASSQDTGLGYT
V gene: TRBV14; J gene: TRBJ1-1; CDR3 protein: ASSQPNTGKNTEAF
V gene: TRBV10-3; J gene: TRBJ1-2; CDR3 protein: AISASTNGYT
V gene: TRBV3-1/TRBV3-2; J gene: TRBJ2-5; CDR3 protein: ASSPNQGREETQY
V gene: TRBV7-2; J gene: TRBJ1-3; CDR3 protein: ASSRAGTEGNTIY
V gene: TRBV29-1; J gene: TRBJ2-3; CDR3 protein: SVAGSHPNTDTQY
V gene: TRBV2; J gene: TRBJ2-7; CDR3 protein: ASSVKGETYEQY
V gene: TRBV6-5; J gene: TRBJ1-1; CDR3 protein: ASRGAGGQAF
V gene: TRBV27; J gene: TRBJ1-1; CDR3 protein: ASSFQGGANTEAF
V gene: TRBV5-4; J gene: TRBJ1-2; CDR3 protein: ASSFDGQPYGYT
V gene: TRBV15; J gene: TRBJ1-1; CDR3 protein: ATSRDVSETF
V gene: TRBV2; J gene: TRBJ1-5; CDR3 protein: ASRKGVGGHQPQH